This T cell receptor (beta chain) was sequenced in a study of breast tumors, draining lymph nodes, adjacent tissues. General study findings and limits: Compared with basal-like, luminal-like tumors shared significantly more repertoire with nontumor tissue. Findings are consistent with lymph node origin and intratumoral expansion of most tumor T cells. Tumors had less TCR diversity than lymph nodes, more than nontumor tissue.

TCRdb called the multiplex PCR reads again in MiXCR, with one record for every CDR3 protein. The sample lists 30,000 to 40,000 distinct CDR3 sequences, approximately 37% seen once, with 11% in the top ten. This clonotype was detected many times. Antigen unknown. This clonotype originated in a female donor with breast cancer. Some clones in this sample may be carry-over from other donors' samples. Sequenced sample: breast tumor tissue.

Written as DNA, the CDR3 is TGCAGCGTTGGGCTGCGGGGCAATGAGCAGTTCTTC. Its protein product is CSVGLRGNEQFF. The genes are TRBV29-1 and TRBJ2-1; the D gene is possibly TRBD2 (6 bases). CDR1 is SQVTM and CDR2 is ANQGSEA in the germline V gene. The CDR3 contains 12 residues. Trimming took 4 bases from V and 6 from J, leaving 10 bases between them.